These T cell receptor beta chains were read from a single sample in a study of T cells after yellow fever vaccination. TCRdb itself ran the 5' RACE reads through MiXCR, one entry per CDR3 protein. This table holds 400,000 or so distinct CDR3 sequences, around a tenth found once. Sequences were derived from PBMCs, sampled on the day of the first yellow fever vaccination. The receptors were gathered from a man aged 18-30 years who received the YFV17D yellow fever vaccine. Both conserved end residues are part of each CDR3. Fields, in order: J gene, clone size, V gene, D gene, CDR3 protein, CDR3 DNA. D genes are given only for firm matches. Some rows have no size entry. The others give once, few or many, or a class for an expanded clone.

j_gene: TRBJ2-5
abundance: many
v_gene: TRBV7-9
d_gene: .
CDR3aa: CASSLSEETQYF
CDR3nt: TGTGCCAGCAGCTTGTCCGAAGAGACCCAGTACTTC

j_gene: TRBJ2-2
abundance: few
v_gene: TRBV18
d_gene: TRBD2
CDR3aa: CASSPPAGGPNTGELFF
CDR3nt: TGTGCCAGCTCACCCCCAGCGGGGGGACCGAACACCGGGGAGCTGTTTTTT

j_gene: TRBJ2-1
abundance: .
v_gene: TRBV7-6
d_gene: TRBD2
CDR3aa: CASSLGISGVYEQFF
CDR3nt: TGTGCCAGCAGCTTAGGGATTAGCGGGGTCTATGAGCAGTTCTTC

j_gene: TRBJ1-1
abundance: .
v_gene: TRBV5-4
d_gene: .
CDR3aa: CASSLDWPNTEAFF
CDR3nt: TGTGCCAGCAGCTTGGACTGGCCCAACACTGAAGCTTTCTTT

j_gene: TRBJ2-6
abundance: .
v_gene: TRBV2
d_gene: TRBD2
CDR3aa: CASRGGLAGPSGANVLTF
CDR3nt: TGTGCCAGCAGGGGGGGACTAGCGGGGCCCTCTGGGGCCAACGTCCTGACTTTC

j_gene: TRBJ1-2
abundance: many
v_gene: TRBV12-3/TRBV12-4
d_gene: .
CDR3aa: CASSFGSYGYTF
CDR3nt: TGTGCCAGCAGTTTCGGGAGCTATGGCTACACCTTC

j_gene: TRBJ1-5
abundance: few
v_gene: TRBV3-1
d_gene: .
CDR3aa: CASSPTYSNQPQHF
CDR3nt: TGTGCCAGCAGCCCAACGTATAGCAATCAGCCCCAGCATTTT

j_gene: TRBJ2-1
abundance: few
v_gene: TRBV5-1
d_gene: TRBD1
CDR3aa: CASSLGDRGFWNEQFF
CDR3nt: TGCGCCAGCAGCTTGGGGGACAGGGGGTTCTGGAATGAGCAGTTCTTC

j_gene: TRBJ2-1
abundance: .
v_gene: TRBV28
d_gene: TRBD1
CDR3aa: CASKTGQGFYNEQFF
CDR3nt: TGTGCCAGCAAGACGGGACAGGGGTTCTACAATGAGCAGTTCTTC

j_gene: TRBJ2-2
abundance: .
v_gene: TRBV29-1
d_gene: .
CDR3aa: CSVTATGGTDTGELFF
CDR3nt: TGCAGCGTTACCGCGACCGGAGGTACCGACACCGGGGAGCTGTTTTTT

j_gene: TRBJ2-3
abundance: many
v_gene: TRBV7-2
d_gene: TRBD2
CDR3aa: CASSFSRGGGDTQYF
CDR3nt: TGTGCCAGCAGCTTTTCTCGGGGGGGCGGCGATACGCAGTATTTT

j_gene: TRBJ2-1
abundance: few
v_gene: TRBV7-9
d_gene: TRBD2
CDR3aa: CASSFSRGGRYEQFF
CDR3nt: TGTGCCAGCAGCTTCTCTCGGGGGGGCCGATATGAGCAGTTCTTC

j_gene: TRBJ2-1
abundance: few
v_gene: TRBV5-1
d_gene: .
CDR3aa: CASSFPGQGNEQFF
CDR3nt: TGCGCCAGCAGCTTTCCGGGACAAGGGAATGAGCAGTTCTTC

j_gene: TRBJ2-1
abundance: many
v_gene: TRBV28
d_gene: TRBD2
CDR3aa: CASSFSAGGPGEQFF
CDR3nt: TGTGCCAGCAGTTTTTCGGCGGGGGGGCCGGGTGAGCAGTTCTTC

j_gene: TRBJ1-5
abundance: many
v_gene: TRBV7-3
d_gene: .
CDR3aa: CASSSPGAVEKEYQPQHF
CDR3nt: TGTGCCAGCAGCTCGCCGGGGGCGGTGGAAAAAGAATATCAGCCCCAGCATTTT

j_gene: TRBJ1-2
abundance: many
v_gene: TRBV5-8
d_gene: .
CDR3aa: CASSLGGSGLGFGYTF
CDR3nt: TGTGCCAGCAGCTTGGGCGGGAGCGGATTGGGTTTTGGCTACACCTTC

j_gene: TRBJ1-2
abundance: few
v_gene: TRBV12-3/TRBV12-4
d_gene: .
CDR3aa: CASRSTLAYGYTF
CDR3nt: TGTGCCAGCAGGTCGACCCTGGCCTATGGCTACACCTTC

j_gene: TRBJ1-2
abundance: few
v_gene: TRBV19
d_gene: TRBD1
CDR3aa: CASSDPPGQGPGYTF
CDR3nt: TGTGCCAGTAGTGACCCCCCTGGACAGGGGCCTGGTTACACCTTC

j_gene: TRBJ2-5
abundance: many
v_gene: TRBV6-2/TRBV6-3
d_gene: .
CDR3aa: CASSYLAQRETQYF
CDR3nt: TGTGCCAGCAGTTATCTAGCTCAAAGGGAGACCCAGTACTTC

j_gene: TRBJ1-4
abundance: .
v_gene: TRBV5-6
d_gene: .
CDR3aa: CASSFRTREVANEKLFF
CDR3nt: TGTGCCAGCAGCTTCCGGACCCGGGAAGTGGCTAATGAAAAACTGTTTTTT

j_gene: TRBJ1-2
abundance: few
v_gene: TRBV7-9
d_gene: .
CDR3aa: CASSSGGSVYGYTF
CDR3nt: TGTGCCAGCAGCTCGGGGGGATCGGTCTATGGCTACACCTTC

j_gene: TRBJ2-3
abundance: .
v_gene: TRBV7-3
d_gene: .
CDR3aa: CASSPLGGGRTDTQYF
CDR3nt: TGTGCCAGCAGCCCCCTCGGCGGGGGCCGCACAGATACGCAGTATTTT

j_gene: TRBJ2-7
abundance: .
v_gene: TRBV20-1
d_gene: .
CDR3aa: CSALRDTDYEPYF
CDR3nt: TGCAGTGCGCTCCGGGACACGGACTACGAGCCGTACTTC

j_gene: TRBJ2-1
abundance: .
v_gene: TRBV27
d_gene: .
CDR3aa: CASSIQATGADEQFF
CDR3nt: TGTGCCAGCAGTATACAGGCCACGGGGGCGGATGAGCAGTTCTTC

j_gene: TRBJ1-1
abundance: many
v_gene: TRBV11-2
d_gene: TRBD1
CDR3aa: CASSLDLWTGQGRYPSEAFF
CDR3nt: TGTGCCAGCAGCTTAGATCTGTGGACCGGACAGGGAAGATACCCTTCAGAAGCTTTCTTT

j_gene: TRBJ2-5
abundance: .
v_gene: TRBV29-1
d_gene: .
CDR3aa: CSVGVEQETQYF
CDR3nt: TGCAGCGTTGGGGTCGAACAAGAGACCCAGTACTTC

j_gene: TRBJ1-2
abundance: few
v_gene: TRBV9
d_gene: .
CDR3aa: CASSVDGGNYGYTF
CDR3nt: TGTGCCAGCAGCGTAGATGGCGGTAACTATGGCTACACCTTC

j_gene: TRBJ2-5
abundance: .
v_gene: TRBV7-2
d_gene: .
CDR3aa: CASSLGGGYQYF
CDR3nt: TGTGCCAGCAGCTTAGGGGGGGGCTACCAGTACTTC

j_gene: TRBJ2-3
abundance: few
v_gene: TRBV15
d_gene: .
CDR3aa: CATSRGAFTDTQYF
CDR3nt: TGTGCCACCAGCAGGGGAGCCTTCACAGATACGCAGTATTTT

j_gene: TRBJ2-3
abundance: few
v_gene: TRBV20-1
d_gene: TRBD2
CDR3aa: CSARTLAGGTDTQYF
CDR3nt: TGCAGTGCTAGAACGCTAGCGGGGGGGACAGATACGCAGTATTTT

j_gene: TRBJ1-1
abundance: few
v_gene: TRBV20-1
d_gene: .
CDR3aa: CSARDRRIRFEAFF
CDR3nt: TGCAGTGCTAGAGATAGAAGGATCCGTTTTGAAGCTTTCTTT

j_gene: TRBJ2-5
abundance: .
v_gene: TRBV4-3
d_gene: TRBD2
CDR3aa: CASSQGVAGTGETQYF
CDR3nt: TGCGCCAGCAGCCAAGGGGTAGCGGGGACCGGAGAGACCCAGTACTTC

j_gene: TRBJ2-7
abundance: .
v_gene: TRBV9
d_gene: .
CDR3aa: CASSAGQLYEQYF
CDR3nt: TGTGCCAGCAGCGCTGGACAGCTCTACGAGCAGTACTTC

j_gene: TRBJ2-4
abundance: .
v_gene: TRBV10-3
d_gene: .
CDR3aa: CAISATLAGAKNIQYF
CDR3nt: TGTGCCATCAGTGCGACACTAGCAGGAGCCAAAAACATTCAGTACTTC

j_gene: TRBJ2-3
abundance: .
v_gene: TRBV12-3/TRBV12-4
d_gene: TRBD1
CDR3aa: CASSPQGAGTDTQYF
CDR3nt: TGTGCCAGCAGTCCACAGGGGGCGGGCACAGATACGCAGTATTTT

j_gene: TRBJ2-5
abundance: many
v_gene: TRBV5-1
d_gene: .
CDR3aa: CASSLAVDTVQYF
CDR3nt: TGCGCCAGCAGCTTGGCGGTAGACACGGTCCAGTACTTC

j_gene: TRBJ2-7
abundance: .
v_gene: TRBV4-3
d_gene: TRBD1
CDR3aa: CASSAGTGQFYEQYF
CDR3nt: TGCGCCAGCAGCGCCGGGACAGGGCAGTTCTACGAGCAGTACTTC

j_gene: TRBJ2-1
abundance: few
v_gene: TRBV12-3/TRBV12-4
d_gene: .
CDR3aa: CASSPARGRDNEQFF
CDR3nt: TGTGCCAGCAGTCCTGCCCGCGGACGCGACAATGAGCAGTTCTTC

j_gene: TRBJ1-6
abundance: .
v_gene: TRBV4-1
d_gene: .
CDR3aa: CASSQFTSNSPLHF
CDR3nt: TGCGCCAGCAGCCAATTTACTAGTAATTCACCCCTCCACTTT

j_gene: TRBJ2-7
abundance: .
v_gene: TRBV7-2
d_gene: .
CDR3aa: CASSLALAVYEQYF
CDR3nt: TGTGCCAGCAGCTTAGCGTTGGCAGTGTACGAGCAGTACTTC

j_gene: TRBJ1-1
abundance: many
v_gene: TRBV7-8
d_gene: TRBD1
CDR3aa: CASSSTRGQGDFNEAFF
CDR3nt: TGTGCCAGCAGCTCAACACGAGGACAGGGGGACTTCAATGAAGCTTTCTTT

j_gene: TRBJ2-1
abundance: few
v_gene: TRBV20-1
d_gene: TRBD1
CDR3aa: CSATALGQSSFNEQFF
CDR3nt: TGCAGTGCTACTGCTCTGGGACAGAGCTCCTTCAATGAGCAGTTCTTC

j_gene: TRBJ2-2
abundance: many
v_gene: TRBV6-1
d_gene: TRBD2
CDR3aa: CASSIGLVVTGELFF
CDR3nt: TGTGCCAGCAGTATCGGACTAGTGGTTACCGGGGAGCTGTTTTTT

j_gene: TRBJ2-4
abundance: few
v_gene: TRBV5-4
d_gene: TRBD2
CDR3aa: CASSPGGGGGNIQYF
CDR3nt: TGTGCCAGCAGCCCCGGCGGGGGCGGGGGGAACATTCAGTACTTC

j_gene: TRBJ2-5
abundance: few
v_gene: TRBV5-4
d_gene: .
CDR3aa: CASSLGQVAQETQYF
CDR3nt: TGTGCCAGCAGCTTGGGACAGGTAGCCCAAGAGACCCAGTACTTC

j_gene: TRBJ2-2
abundance: few
v_gene: TRBV5-1
d_gene: .
CDR3aa: CASSLGPGLNTGELFF
CDR3nt: TGCGCCAGCAGCTTGGGACCGGGACTGAACACCGGGGAGCTGTTTTTT

j_gene: TRBJ2-3
abundance: many
v_gene: TRBV14
d_gene: .
CDR3aa: CASSLHTDTQYF
CDR3nt: TGTGCCAGCAGCCTTCACACAGATACGCAGTATTTT

j_gene: TRBJ2-2
abundance: many
v_gene: TRBV5-1
d_gene: .
CDR3aa: CASSLSGNTGELFF
CDR3nt: TGCGCCAGCAGCTTGTCGGGGAACACCGGGGAGCTGTTTTTT

j_gene: TRBJ2-7
abundance: .
v_gene: TRBV15
d_gene: TRBD2
CDR3aa: CATSRPTTSDLSYEQYF
CDR3nt: TGTGCCACCAGCAGACCTACAACTAGCGACCTCTCCTACGAGCAGTACTTC